The T cell receptor (beta chain) described here comes from a study of shared clonotypes between healthy human individuals. Whole-study findings and limits: In this cohort, only blood was sampled, and tissue repertoires likely differ. Genetic and exposure-history diversity was limited by the small donor number.

CD8 cells regarded as naive lacked CD45RO, were positively chosen for CCR7, and omitted terminally differentiated effector memory CD45RA+ cells. Trimming stripped 2 bases from V and 8 bases from J, with 10 bases between. Germline assignment: CDR1 SGHNT and CDR2 YYREEE (reference sequence). There are 12 residues in the CDR3. Method: immunoSEQ multiplex PCR; TCRdb's copy keeps in-frame clones and lacks some. The sample has approximately 2,000,000 clones, 85% to 95% seen once. Details on this clone: What it binds is not known.

The V and J genes are TRBV5-4 and TRBJ1-2; no clear D. Sequences were obtained from naive CD8+ T cells from PBMCs. The sequence was obtained from a man between 18 and 29 years old in good health. Some clones in this sample may be carry-over from other donors' samples. CDR3: CASSFFSGGYTF. The DNA for the CDR3 is TGTGCCAGCAGCTTTTTTTCCGGGGGCTACACCTTC. Variable domain in full (rest from reference TRBV5-4 and TRBJ1-2): ETGVTQSPTHLIKTRGQQVTLRCSSQSGHNTVSWYQQALGQGPQFIFQYYREEENGRGNFPPRFSGLQFPNYSSELNVNALELDDSALYLCASSFFSGGYTFGSGTRLTVV.